The T cell receptor (beta chain) described here comes from a study of technical replicates of blood from a few donors. This clone came up once. The repertoire was sequenced with immunoSEQ multiplex PCR; TCRdb's copy has only in-frame clones and lacks some. The profile shows about 13,000 clones, about 76% of them singletons. This receptor was taken from a human donor in good health. The specimen sequenced was PBMCs.

In DNA, the CDR3 is TGCGCCAGCAGCTTGGGGCAGGGGGGACGAGAGACCCAGTACTTC. It encodes CASSLGQGGRETQYF. The chain carries TRBV5-1 and TRBJ2-5, with TRBD1 as a possible D gene (7 bases). With 0 bases removed from V and 4 bases from J, the gap between germline ends came to 13 bases. CDR3 size: 15 residues. Germline CDR1 and CDR2: SGHRS and YFSETQ.